This passage covers 10 T cell receptor beta chains from one sample sequenced in a study of shared clonotypes between healthy human individuals. The table came from immunoSEQ multiplex PCR; TCRdb's copy has only in-frame clones and leaves some out. The sample yields hundreds of thousands of clones, around 96% seen once. Material: memory CD8+ T cells sorted from blood. Subset reported: CD45RO+ cells pooled with CCR7-negative TemRA cells. The receptors were sampled from a man aged 30 to 45 in good health.

This chain uses TRBV5-1 with TRBJ2-1; 8 bases map to TRBD2. The CDR3 has 16 amino acids. The V gene end was trimmed by 4 bases and the J gene end by 4 bases; junction bases not matched to a gene: 10. Germline CDR1 reads SGHRS; CDR2 reads YFSETQ. The CDR3 DNA reads TGCGCCAGCAGCCCCTCGGGGGGGGAAGGTTACAATGAGCAGTTCTTC. This sequence encodes CASSPSGGEGYNEQFF. Looking up the rest from reference TRBV5-1 and TRBJ2-1 gives the full variable domain: KAGVTQTPRYLIKTRGQQVTLSCSPISGHRSVSWYQQTPGQGLQFLFEYFSETQRNKGNFPGRFSGRQFSNSRSEMNVSTLELGDSALYLCASSPSGGEGYNEQFFGPGTRLTVL.

The rearrangement joins TRBV13 to TRBJ1-4, with D perhaps matching TRBD1 (5 bases). The V gene's germline CDR1 is PRHDT and CDR2 FYEKMQ (reference sequence). Trimming removed 2 bases from V and 3 bases from J, with 16 bases in between. There are 17 residues in the CDR3. The CDR3: CASSLRQLGAANEKLFF. The CDR3, as DNA: TGTGCCAGCAGCTTACGGCAGTTAGGGGCAGCTAATGAAAAACTGTTTTTT.

This chain uses TRBV12-2 with TRBJ2-7; the table assigns TRBD2, which was not confirmed against the DNA. TRBV12-2 is described as a pseudogene. This CDR3 has 14 amino acids. CDR3 coding DNA: TGTGCAAGTCGCCTCTCCGAGCGATCCTACGAGCAGTACTTC. Residues: CASRLSERSYEQYF.

V is TRBV28 and J is TRBJ2-7; D ambiguous. CDR3 length: 13 amino acids. Per the germline V gene, CDR1 is MDHEN and CDR2 is SYDVKM. V was shortened by 3 bases and J by 3 bases, with 9 bases between the two germline ends. CDR3 DNA sequence: TGTGCCAGCAGTTTTAACACCAACTACGAGCAGTACTTC. Protein: CASSFNTNYEQYF.

The rearrangement links TRBV5-1 to TRBJ1-4, with D maybe TRBD1 (5 bases). Germline CDR1 is SGHRS and CDR2 is YFSETQ. CDR3 length equals 13 residues. Trimming removed 1 base at V and 6 bases at J, with 7 bases between. In nucleotides, the CDR3 is TGCGCCAGCAGCTTGAGGGGAGATGAAAAACTGTTTTTT. As protein: CASSLRGDEKLFF. The full variable domain, with the rest looked up from reference TRBV5-1 and TRBJ1-4, is KAGVTQTPRYLIKTRGQQVTLSCSPISGHRSVSWYQQTPGQGLQFLFEYFSETQRNKGNFPGRFSGRQFSNSRSEMNVSTLELGDSALYLCASSLRGDEKLFFGSGTQLSVL.

V usage is TRBV5-1 and J usage is TRBJ1-2; no clear D gene. The CDR3 length is 15 residues. V lost 9 bases and J 0 bases, leaving 18 bases between the germline ends. Germline values: CDR1 SGHRS, CDR2 YFSETQ. The CDR3: CATRFTLSANYGYTF. As DNA, the CDR3 is TGCGCCACCCGGTTCACCCTAAGCGCTAACTATGGCTACACCTTC.

The chain carries TRBV15 and TRBJ2-7; D uncertain. V lost 1 base and J 3 bases, leaving 4 bases between the germline ends. Germline V gives CDR1 LNHNV, CDR2 YYDKDF (reference sequence). There are 12 residues in the CDR3. The CDR3 DNA is TGTGCCACCAGCAGAGCCCACTACGAGCAGTACTTC. Amino acids: CATSRAHYEQYF.

The V gene is TRBV10-3, the J gene TRBJ2-7; a possible D gene is TRBD2 (5 bases). CDR1 and CDR2 (germline): ENHRY, SYGVKD. The CDR3 length is 14 residues. V was trimmed by 4 bases and J by 6 bases, leaving 16 bases between them. DNA for the CDR3: TGTGCCATCAGTGTTTCTAGCAGTTCCCTCGAGCAGTACTTC. Translation gives CAISVSSSSLEQYF.

The sample holds one count of this clone. The V call is TRBV6-5, the J call TRBJ1-1; D is undetermined. Per germline, CDR1 MNHEY and CDR2 SVGAGI. V lost 8 bases, J lost 1 base, and 8 bases lay in between. The CDR3 is made up of 12 amino acids. CDR3 sequence (DNA): TGTGCCAGCCGGAGGGCGAACACTGAAGCTTTCTTT. Protein: CASRRANTEAFF.

This rearrangement joins TRBV28 to TRBJ2-4; TRBD1 matches at 7 bases. With V trimmed by 6 bases and J by 7 bases, 15 bases remained unmatched. There are 16 residues in the CDR3. Looked up from germline, CDR1 is MDHEN and CDR2 is SYDVKM. Written as DNA, the CDR3 is TGTGCCAGCAGGGTAACAGGGGACATCTCTACCAACATTCAGTACTTC. Protein sequence: CASRVTGDISTNIQYF. Variable domain in full (rest from reference TRBV28 and TRBJ2-4): DVKVTQSSRYLVKRTGEKVFLECVQDMDHENMFWYRQDPGLGLRLIYFSYDVKMKEKGDIPEGYSVSREKKERFSLILESASTNQTSMYLCASRVTGDISTNIQYFGAGTRLSVL.